Included here is one TCR beta chain sequence, with context. Some clones are missing from TCRdb's copy, which holds only in-frame ones; the method was immunoSEQ multiplex PCR. The data contain over 120,000 clones, roughly 93% of them seen just once; the ten biggest clones take up 1.8%. This record belongs to a study of cytomegalovirus exposure and HLA in healthy donors. Per germline, CDR1 GTSNPN and CDR2 SVGIG (reference sequence). The J segment lost 8 bases and the V segment lost 3 bases, leaving 3 bases of the junction unmatched. The CDR3 totals 14 residues. J is TRBJ2-1 and V is TRBV30; TRBD2 matches 14 bases. The source material was PBMCs. The receptor was derived from a young man in good health and CMV-seropositive. The CDR3 here is CAWSSTSGRDEQFF. The DNA for the CDR3 is TGTGCCTGGAGCTCGACTAGCGGGAGGGATGAGCAGTTCTTC.